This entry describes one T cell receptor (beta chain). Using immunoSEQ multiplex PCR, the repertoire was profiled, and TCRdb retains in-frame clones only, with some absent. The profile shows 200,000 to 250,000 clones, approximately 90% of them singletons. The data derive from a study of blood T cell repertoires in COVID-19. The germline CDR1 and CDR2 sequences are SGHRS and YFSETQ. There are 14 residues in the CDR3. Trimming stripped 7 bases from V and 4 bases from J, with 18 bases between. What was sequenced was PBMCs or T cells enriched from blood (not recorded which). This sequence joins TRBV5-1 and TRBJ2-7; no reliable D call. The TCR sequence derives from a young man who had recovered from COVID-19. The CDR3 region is CASSFTAFSYEQYF. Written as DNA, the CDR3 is TGCGCCAGCTCGTTTACTGCTTTTTCTTACGAGCAGTACTTC.